The 8 T cell receptor beta chains below all came from one sample that was sequenced in a study of T cell responses to AZD1222 COVID-19 vaccine. Assay: immunoSEQ multiplex PCR; the TCRdb copy retains only in-frame clones and omits some. The sample consists of about 85,000 clones, 89% of them appearing once. This material consisted of peripheral blood, taken on day 0 of AZD1222 vaccination. The receptors shown here come from an adult in good health.

This clone has only one observation. This rearrangement joins TRBV7-8 to TRBJ2-7; 7 bases agree with TRBD2. The CDR3 is made up of 16 amino acids. Germline CDR1 and CDR2: SGHVS and FQNEAQ. Trimming took 1 base from V and 4 from J; bases not matched to a gene: 10. CDR3 amino acids: CASSLGGGAGSYEQYF. CDR3 sequence (DNA): TGTGCCAGCAGCTTAGGGGGTGGAGCGGGAAGTTACGAGCAGTACTTC.

This clone has a single count. The genes are TRBV6-5 and TRBJ1-4; 7 nucleotides match TRBD1. Germline V gene lookup returns CDR1 MNHEY and CDR2 SVGAGI. CDR3 length: 15 residues. Germline trimming cut 0 bases from V and 6 bases from J; bases unmatched to any gene: 4. CDR3 in amino acids: CASSYSNRGDEKLFF. The CDR3 nucleotides are TGTGCCAGCAGTTACTCGAACAGGGGTGATGAAAAACTGTTTTTT.

CDR3 DNA: TGTGCCAGCAGTTACTACGGGACAGTTAATTCACCCCTCCACTTT. Translated, it gives CASSYYGTVNSPLHF. The chain uses TRBV6-5 and TRBJ1-6, with 7 bases aligning to TRBD1. This CDR3 has 15 amino acids. Per the germline V gene, CDR1 is MNHEY and CDR2 is SVGAGI. With V trimmed by 1 base and J by 6 bases, 3 bases remained unmatched.

As DNA, the CDR3 is TGTGCCAGCAGCTACCTACCCCTGACTGGCTACACCTTC. Its protein product is CASSYLPLTGYTF. This sequence joins TRBV7-2 and TRBJ1-2, with unresolved D. With 4 bases removed from V and 7 bases from J, the gap between germline ends came to 13 bases. Germline assignment: CDR1 SGHTA and CDR2 FQGNSA. The CDR3 sequence is 13 residues long. The whole variable domain, remainder taken from reference TRBV7-2 and TRBJ1-2, is GAGVSQSPSNKVTEKGKDVELRCDPISGHTALYWYRQSLGQGLEFLIYFQGNSAPDKSGLPSDRFSAERTGGSVSTLTIQRTQQEDSAVYLCASSYLPLTGYTFGSGTRLTVV.

The V call is TRBV12-3 or TRBV12-4, the J call TRBJ1-2; 8 positions agree with TRBD1. The length of the CDR3 is 13 residues. J lost 7 bases, V lost 3 bases, and 4 bases had no gene match. CDR3 amino acids: CASSLDRAAGYTF. The CDR3 region has the DNA TGTGCCAGCAGTTTGGACAGGGCGGCTGGCTACACCTTC.

V is TRBV5-1 and J is TRBJ2-7; maybe TRBD1 (5 bases). In germline, CDR1 is SGHRS, CDR2 YFSETQ. The CDR3 runs to 14 residues. The V gene lost 6 bases and the J gene lost 2 bases, with 15 bases spanning the gap. The CDR3 sequence: CASTQSAGTYEQYF. The DNA for the CDR3 is TGCGCCAGCACCCAGAGCGCAGGGACCTACGAGCAGTACTTC.

The rearrangement links TRBV24-1 to TRBJ1-6; D unclear. Germline lookup yields CDR1 KGHDR and CDR2 SFDVKD. The CDR3 has 16 amino acids. V lost 9 bases and J 8 bases, leaving 22 bases between the germline ends. The CDR3 DNA reads as TGTGCCACCGACCCCACCAGGCTCCTGGAGCATTCACCCCTCCACTTT. This sequence encodes CATDPTRLLEHSPLHF.

V and J are TRBV30 and TRBJ1-2, with D unresolved. The germline V and J ends were trimmed by 3 bases and 8 bases, with 13 bases remaining between them. This CDR3 is built from 12 residues. CDR1 and CDR2 (germline): GTSNPN, SVGIG (reference sequence). Here the CDR3 DNA reads TGTGCCTGGAGAATGACGTCGGTCGGCTACACCTTC. Translation gives CAWRMTSVGYTF.